The rows below give T cell receptor beta chains drawn from one sample of a study of T cells after yellow fever vaccination. MiXCR was run by TCRdb on the 5' RACE reads, yielding one entry per CDR3 protein. The sample lists about 360,000 distinct CDR3 sequences; 6% to 8% were seen once. Specimen: PBMCs, collected 5 days after the yellow fever booster vaccination. The receptors were sampled from a man aged 25-40 years who received the YFV17D yellow fever vaccine. Each CDR3 is given with its conserved first and last residue. The D gene is left open where the match is weak. Not all rows give a size; the values are once, few, many and, for expanded clones, a class.

CDR3 DNA: TGCGCCAGCAGCCCAGGGGACCACCGAGCGGATACGCAGTATTTT; CDR3 protein: CASSPGDHRADTQYF; J gene: TRBJ2-3; D gene: -; V gene: TRBV4-3; clone size: -
CDR3 DNA: TGTGCCAGCAGTTCCCGGGAGAAGGGACGGGACACCGGGGAGCTGTTTTTT; CDR3 protein: CASSSREKGRDTGELFF; J gene: TRBJ2-2; D gene: -; V gene: TRBV12-3/TRBV12-4; clone size: few
CDR3 DNA: TGTGCCAGCAGTGAAAGGGGGCCTGGAGTAGAGACCCAGTACTTC; CDR3 protein: CASSERGPGVETQYF; J gene: TRBJ2-5; D gene: TRBD1; V gene: TRBV9; clone size: many
CDR3 DNA: TGTGCCAGCAGTTATACAGGGGGAGACTATGGCTACACCTTC; CDR3 protein: CASSYTGGDYGYTF; J gene: TRBJ1-2; D gene: TRBD1; V gene: TRBV6-5; clone size: many
CDR3 DNA: TGTGCCAGCAGCCAACTACGGACTAGCGGGAATGAGCAGTTCTTC; CDR3 protein: CASSQLRTSGNEQFF; J gene: TRBJ2-1; D gene: TRBD2; V gene: TRBV3-1; clone size: many
CDR3 DNA: TGTGCCTGGAGGGGGGGGCAGAGCGAGCAGTACTTC; CDR3 protein: CAWRGGQSEQYF; J gene: TRBJ2-7; D gene: -; V gene: TRBV30; clone size: -
CDR3 DNA: TGTGCCAGCAAGGTAGGACGGACTGAAGCTTTCTTT; CDR3 protein: CASKVGRTEAFF; J gene: TRBJ1-1; D gene: -; V gene: TRBV6-2/TRBV6-3; clone size: many
CDR3 DNA: TGTGCCAGCAGCTTAGGGACTAGCGGGCCCGGGGAGCTGTTTTTT; CDR3 protein: CASSLGTSGPGELFF; J gene: TRBJ2-2; D gene: TRBD2; V gene: TRBV7-9; clone size: many
CDR3 DNA: TGTGCCACCAGTGATGGGGGACTATACCAAGAGACCCAGTACTTC; CDR3 protein: CATSDGGLYQETQYF; J gene: TRBJ2-5; D gene: TRBD2; V gene: TRBV24-1; clone size: -
CDR3 DNA: TGTGCCAGTAGCGGGGTGAATGCAGATACGCAGTATTTT; CDR3 protein: CASSGVNADTQYF; J gene: TRBJ2-3; D gene: -; V gene: TRBV19; clone size: few
CDR3 DNA: TGTGCCAGCAGCTTAGGCCCGAGATCCTACAATGAGCAGTTCTTC; CDR3 protein: CASSLGPRSYNEQFF; J gene: TRBJ2-1; D gene: -; V gene: TRBV7-2; clone size: many
CDR3 DNA: TGCAGTGCCCCGGGACCACTCCGTATCGGCGAGCAGTACTTC; CDR3 protein: CSAPGPLRIGEQYF; J gene: TRBJ2-7; D gene: -; V gene: TRBV20-1; clone size: many
CDR3 DNA: TGCGCCAGCAGCCAAGTTCTTAACACCGGGGAGCTGTTTTTT; CDR3 protein: CASSQVLNTGELFF; J gene: TRBJ2-2; D gene: -; V gene: TRBV4-1; clone size: -
CDR3 DNA: TGCAGCGCCTCAACACAGCGGGAAGGCTACGAGCAGTACTTC; CDR3 protein: CSASTQREGYEQYF; J gene: TRBJ2-7; D gene: TRBD2; V gene: TRBV29-1; clone size: -
CDR3 DNA: TGTGCCAGCAGTGAAACTAGCGGGGGGCCCTACGAGCAGTACTTC; CDR3 protein: CASSETSGGPYEQYF; J gene: TRBJ2-7; D gene: TRBD2; V gene: TRBV12-3/TRBV12-4; clone size: few
CDR3 DNA: TGCAGTGCTAGAGATTCGGGGGCTTGGGGAGAGACCCAGTACTTC; CDR3 protein: CSARDSGAWGETQYF; J gene: TRBJ2-5; D gene: -; V gene: TRBV20-1; clone size: many
CDR3 DNA: TGTGCCAGCAGCTTAGCTGGGGATCGTGGCTACACCTTC; CDR3 protein: CASSLAGDRGYTF; J gene: TRBJ1-2; D gene: -; V gene: TRBV7-2; clone size: many
CDR3 DNA: TGTGCCAGCAGCTTAGCAGCTCGGCAGCCCCAGCATTTT; CDR3 protein: CASSLAARQPQHF; J gene: TRBJ1-5; D gene: -; V gene: TRBV7-2; clone size: few
CDR3 DNA: TGTGCCAGCAGCTTGAAGACAGGGCTATACGAGCAGTACTTC; CDR3 protein: CASSLKTGLYEQYF; J gene: TRBJ2-7; D gene: TRBD1; V gene: TRBV5-4; clone size: -
CDR3 DNA: TGTGCCAGCAGTCAGGTGACTAGCACCTATAATTCACCCCTCCACTTT; CDR3 protein: CASSQVTSTYNSPLHF; J gene: TRBJ1-6; D gene: -; V gene: TRBV27; clone size: many
CDR3 DNA: TGTGCCAGCAGTTTTGTGCGGGAGGGCCTCAATGAGCAGTTCTTC; CDR3 protein: CASSFVREGLNEQFF; J gene: TRBJ2-1; D gene: TRBD2; V gene: TRBV12-3/TRBV12-4; clone size: -
CDR3 DNA: TGTGCCTGGAATCCGGGAGGGCTAAATGAGCAGTTCTTC; CDR3 protein: CAWNPGGLNEQFF; J gene: TRBJ2-1; D gene: TRBD2; V gene: TRBV30; clone size: -
CDR3 DNA: TGTGCCAGCAGCTTAGTTCATGGGGAACTAAACAATGAGCAGTTCTTC; CDR3 protein: CASSLVHGELNNEQFF; J gene: TRBJ2-1; D gene: -; V gene: TRBV11-2; clone size: few
CDR3 DNA: TGTGCCAGCAGCTCGGCTCAGGGCACCGGGGAGCTGTTTTTT; CDR3 protein: CASSSAQGTGELFF; J gene: TRBJ2-2; D gene: -; V gene: TRBV5-6; clone size: few
CDR3 DNA: TGTGCCAGCAGCGAAGCAGATGGTGGGGCCAACGTCCTGACTTTC; CDR3 protein: CASSEADGGANVLTF; J gene: TRBJ2-6; D gene: -; V gene: TRBV9; clone size: many
CDR3 DNA: TGTGCCAGCTCACCACCTTATCGGGTGTACGAGCAGTACTTC; CDR3 protein: CASSPPYRVYEQYF; J gene: TRBJ2-7; D gene: -; V gene: TRBV18; clone size: few
CDR3 DNA: TGTGCCAGCAGACAGAGCACAGATACGCAGTATTTT; CDR3 protein: CASRQSTDTQYF; J gene: TRBJ2-3; D gene: -; V gene: TRBV28; clone size: many
CDR3 DNA: TGTGCCAGCAGCCCGGACCACGAGCAGTACTTC; CDR3 protein: CASSPDHEQYF; J gene: TRBJ2-7; D gene: -; V gene: TRBV7-9; clone size: -
CDR3 DNA: TGTGCCAGCAGCTTATCCCCGGGACTAGCGGGAGCAGATACGCAGTATTTT; CDR3 protein: CASSLSPGLAGADTQYF; J gene: TRBJ2-3; D gene: TRBD2; V gene: TRBV7-2; clone size: many
CDR3 DNA: TGCAGTGCTAGCGGGGGGGGCCCGGGCGCCGCCTACGAGCAGTACTTC; CDR3 protein: CSASGGGPGAAYEQYF; J gene: TRBJ2-7; D gene: TRBD2; V gene: TRBV20-1; clone size: -
CDR3 DNA: TGCAGTGCTAGGAATTTTACGGGAGTATACGAGCAGTACTTC; CDR3 protein: CSARNFTGVYEQYF; J gene: TRBJ2-7; D gene: -; V gene: TRBV20-1; clone size: few
CDR3 DNA: TGTGCCAGCAGCACCCAAACAGGGGGCCACACCTTC; CDR3 protein: CASSTQTGGHTF; J gene: TRBJ1-2; D gene: TRBD1; V gene: TRBV7-2; clone size: -
CDR3 DNA: TGTGCCAGTACCCGAAGTAGTTGGGCCTACAATGAGCAGTTCTTC; CDR3 protein: CASTRSSWAYNEQFF; J gene: TRBJ2-1; D gene: -; V gene: TRBV19; clone size: -
CDR3 DNA: TGTGCCAGCAGTTACTCGGGAGGGTCCGAGACCCAGTACTTC; CDR3 protein: CASSYSGGSETQYF; J gene: TRBJ2-5; D gene: TRBD2; V gene: TRBV6-2/TRBV6-3; clone size: -
CDR3 DNA: TGTGCCAGCAGCTTAGAGTGGGCTAGTGGTACCAAAAACATTCAGTACTTC; CDR3 protein: CASSLEWASGTKNIQYF; J gene: TRBJ2-4; D gene: -; V gene: TRBV11-2; clone size: many
CDR3 DNA: TGTGCCAGCAGCTTAGTGTTCGGGAGTCAGACCCAGTACTTC; CDR3 protein: CASSLVFGSQTQYF; J gene: TRBJ2-5; D gene: -; V gene: TRBV7-2; clone size: many
CDR3 DNA: TGTGCCAGCAGACCCCAGGGGTCCGAGGAAGAGACCCAGTACTTC; CDR3 protein: CASRPQGSEEETQYF; J gene: TRBJ2-5; D gene: -; V gene: TRBV5-4; clone size: -
CDR3 DNA: TGTGCCAGCAGCTTCGGGCCGCTCTACGAGCAGTACTTC; CDR3 protein: CASSFGPLYEQYF; J gene: TRBJ2-7; D gene: -; V gene: TRBV7-2; clone size: -
CDR3 DNA: TGCAGTGCTAGAGATCCTTTAGGGACAGTCAACAATGAGCAGTTCTTC; CDR3 protein: CSARDPLGTVNNEQFF; J gene: TRBJ2-1; D gene: TRBD1; V gene: TRBV20-1; clone size: few
CDR3 DNA: TGTGCCAGCACCGGGGGCTATGGCTACACCTTC; CDR3 protein: CASTGGYGYTF; J gene: TRBJ1-2; D gene: -; V gene: TRBV6-6; clone size: -
CDR3 DNA: TGCACCAGCAGCCGTTCTTCCGGGACAGATAAAAACATTCAGTACTTC; CDR3 protein: CTSSRSSGTDKNIQYF; J gene: TRBJ2-4; D gene: -; V gene: TRBV1; clone size: -
CDR3 DNA: TGTGCCAGCAGCTATGGGACTAGCGGGTTTGACGAGCAGTACTTC; CDR3 protein: CASSYGTSGFDEQYF; J gene: TRBJ2-7; D gene: TRBD2; V gene: TRBV14; clone size: few
CDR3 DNA: TGTGCCAGCAGCTTCCTCTCTAGGGATGAGCAGTTCTTC; CDR3 protein: CASSFLSRDEQFF; J gene: TRBJ2-1; D gene: -; V gene: TRBV5-6; clone size: many
CDR3 DNA: TGTGCCAGCAGTTTAGTCGGGCGGCTTGGGGAGACCCAGTACTTC; CDR3 protein: CASSLVGRLGETQYF; J gene: TRBJ2-5; D gene: -; V gene: TRBV12-3/TRBV12-4; clone size: few
CDR3 DNA: TGCAGTGTTTTACCTCCTTACAATGAGCAGTTCTTC; CDR3 protein: CSVLPPYNEQFF; J gene: TRBJ2-1; D gene: -; V gene: TRBV20-1; clone size: -
CDR3 DNA: TGTGCCAGCTCCCTTGATAGTAGAACCTACGAGCAGTACTTC; CDR3 protein: CASSLDSRTYEQYF; J gene: TRBJ2-7; D gene: -; V gene: TRBV6-1; clone size: many
CDR3 DNA: TGCAGCGTTGGAAAGAGCCCAGGAAGTGAGACTGAAGCTTTCTTT; CDR3 protein: CSVGKSPGSETEAFF; J gene: TRBJ1-1; D gene: -; V gene: TRBV29-1; clone size: many
CDR3 DNA: TGTGCCAGCAGCCTTAGAGAAATCCATGAGCAGTTCTTC; CDR3 protein: CASSLREIHEQFF; J gene: TRBJ2-1; D gene: -; V gene: TRBV7-2; clone size: once
CDR3 DNA: TGCGCCAGCAGCCACGCTAGCGGGAGTAGAGCTGGGGCCAACGTCCTGACTTTC; CDR3 protein: CASSHASGSRAGANVLTF; J gene: TRBJ2-6; D gene: TRBD2; V gene: TRBV4-3; clone size: few
CDR3 DNA: TGCAGTGCTAGACAGGATTTGAGCACAGATACGCAGTATTTT; CDR3 protein: CSARQDLSTDTQYF; J gene: TRBJ2-3; D gene: -; V gene: TRBV20-1; clone size: -
CDR3 DNA: TGCAGTGCCCCTTATGGTGGGAGGAGCTCCTACAATGAGCAGTTCTTC; CDR3 protein: CSAPYGGRSSYNEQFF; J gene: TRBJ2-1; D gene: -; V gene: TRBV20-1; clone size: -
CDR3 DNA: TGCGCCAGCAGCCAAGAGGGGCTGGGCTCCTACGAGCAGTACTTC; CDR3 protein: CASSQEGLGSYEQYF; J gene: TRBJ2-7; D gene: -; V gene: TRBV4-3; clone size: few
CDR3 DNA: TGTGCCAGCACTCGAAATCGGACTAGCGGGAGTTGGGAGCTGTTTTTT; CDR3 protein: CASTRNRTSGSWELFF; J gene: TRBJ2-2; D gene: TRBD2; V gene: TRBV11-2; clone size: many
CDR3 DNA: TGTGCCAGCAGCCCAGGGGGCGGGGGGTATAATTCACCCCTCCACTTT; CDR3 protein: CASSPGGGGYNSPLHF; J gene: TRBJ1-6; D gene: TRBD1; V gene: TRBV7-2; clone size: many
CDR3 DNA: TGTGCCAGCAGCCGACCGGACAGGGATACGCAGTATTTT; CDR3 protein: CASSRPDRDTQYF; J gene: TRBJ2-3; D gene: TRBD1; V gene: TRBV5-6; clone size: few
CDR3 DNA: TGTGCCAGCTCACCACCGGGACAGGGAAGGAATCAGCCCCAGCATTTT; CDR3 protein: CASSPPGQGRNQPQHF; J gene: TRBJ1-5; D gene: TRBD1; V gene: TRBV18; clone size: few
CDR3 DNA: TGTGCCAGCAGCCAGACAGGCCCCAATCAGCCCCAGCATTTT; CDR3 protein: CASSQTGPNQPQHF; J gene: TRBJ1-5; D gene: -; V gene: TRBV12-3/TRBV12-4; clone size: -
CDR3 DNA: TGCAGTGCTCGATTTCCAGACAGGGGCTACGAGCAGTACTTC; CDR3 protein: CSARFPDRGYEQYF; J gene: TRBJ2-7; D gene: TRBD1; V gene: TRBV20-1; clone size: -
CDR3 DNA: TGTGCCTCTTACCCCGGACAGGGTCAGCAGTACTTC; CDR3 protein: CASYPGQGQQYF; J gene: TRBJ2-7; D gene: TRBD1; V gene: TRBV7-2; clone size: few